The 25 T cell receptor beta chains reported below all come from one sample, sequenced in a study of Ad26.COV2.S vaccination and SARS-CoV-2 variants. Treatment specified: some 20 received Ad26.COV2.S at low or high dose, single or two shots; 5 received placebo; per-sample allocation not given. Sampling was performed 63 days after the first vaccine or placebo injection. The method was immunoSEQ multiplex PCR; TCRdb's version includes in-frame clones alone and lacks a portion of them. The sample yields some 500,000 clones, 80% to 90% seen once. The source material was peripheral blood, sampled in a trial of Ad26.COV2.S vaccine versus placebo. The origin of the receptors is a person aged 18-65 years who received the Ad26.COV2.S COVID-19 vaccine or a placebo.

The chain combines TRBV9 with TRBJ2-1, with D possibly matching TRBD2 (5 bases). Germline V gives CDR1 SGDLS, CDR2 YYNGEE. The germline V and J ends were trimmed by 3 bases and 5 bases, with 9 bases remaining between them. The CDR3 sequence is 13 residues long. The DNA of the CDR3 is TGTGCCAGCAGCGGGCGGGTGAACAATGAGCAGTTCTTC. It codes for CASSGRVNNEQFF.

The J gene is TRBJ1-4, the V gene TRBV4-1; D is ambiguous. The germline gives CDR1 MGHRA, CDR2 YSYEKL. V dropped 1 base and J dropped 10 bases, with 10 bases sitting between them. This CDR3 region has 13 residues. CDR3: CASSQAGSGKLFF. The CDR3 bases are TGCGCCAGCAGCCAAGCCGGGAGCGGAAAACTGTTTTTT.

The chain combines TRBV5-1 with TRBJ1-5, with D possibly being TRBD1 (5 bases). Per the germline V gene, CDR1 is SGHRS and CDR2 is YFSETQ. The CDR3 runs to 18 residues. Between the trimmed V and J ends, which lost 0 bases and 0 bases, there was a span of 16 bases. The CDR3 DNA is TGCGCCAGCAGCTTGGTGCCGACGACAGCAAGTAGCAATCAGCCCCAGCATTTT. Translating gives CASSLVPTTASSNQPQHF.

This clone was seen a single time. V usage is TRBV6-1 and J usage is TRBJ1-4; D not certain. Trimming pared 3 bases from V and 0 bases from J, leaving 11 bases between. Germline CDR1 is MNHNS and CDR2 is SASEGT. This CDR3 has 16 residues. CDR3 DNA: TGTGCCAGCAGTGAGAGGGATACAGCAACTAATGAAAAACTGTTTTTT. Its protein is CASSERDTATNEKLFF.

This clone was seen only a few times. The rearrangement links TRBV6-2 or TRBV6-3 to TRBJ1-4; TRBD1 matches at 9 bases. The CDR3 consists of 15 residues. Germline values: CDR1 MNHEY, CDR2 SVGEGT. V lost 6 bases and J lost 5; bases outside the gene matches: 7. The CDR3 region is CASSFPTGGNEKLFF. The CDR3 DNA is TGTGCCAGCAGCTTTCCGACAGGGGGAAATGAAAAACTGTTTTTT.

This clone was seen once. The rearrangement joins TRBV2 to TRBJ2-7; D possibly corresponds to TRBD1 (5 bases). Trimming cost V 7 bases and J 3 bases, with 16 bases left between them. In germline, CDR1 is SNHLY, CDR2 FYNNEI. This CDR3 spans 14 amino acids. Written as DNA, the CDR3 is TGTGCCAGCAATGGACCGACAGTTCTCTACGAGCAGTACGTC. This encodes CASNGPTVLYEQYV.

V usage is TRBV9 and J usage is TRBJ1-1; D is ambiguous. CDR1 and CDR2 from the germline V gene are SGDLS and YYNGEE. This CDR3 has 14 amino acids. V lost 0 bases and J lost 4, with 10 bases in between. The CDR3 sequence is CASSVAGLGTEAFF. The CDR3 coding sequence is TGTGCCAGCAGCGTAGCCGGGCTTGGCACTGAAGCTTTCTTT.

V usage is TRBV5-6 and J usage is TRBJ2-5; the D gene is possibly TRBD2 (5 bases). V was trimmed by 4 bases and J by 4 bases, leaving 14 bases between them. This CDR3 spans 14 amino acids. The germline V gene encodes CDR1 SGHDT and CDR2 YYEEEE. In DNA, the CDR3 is TGTGCCAGCAGCCCGACCCCCAGCGGAGAGACCCAGTACTTC. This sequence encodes CASSPTPSGETQYF.

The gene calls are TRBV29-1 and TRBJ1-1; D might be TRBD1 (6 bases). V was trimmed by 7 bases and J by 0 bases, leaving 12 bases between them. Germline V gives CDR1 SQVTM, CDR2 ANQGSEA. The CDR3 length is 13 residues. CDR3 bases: TGCAGCGCGGAGGGACACTTGAACACTGAAGCTTTCTTT. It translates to CSAEGHLNTEAFF.

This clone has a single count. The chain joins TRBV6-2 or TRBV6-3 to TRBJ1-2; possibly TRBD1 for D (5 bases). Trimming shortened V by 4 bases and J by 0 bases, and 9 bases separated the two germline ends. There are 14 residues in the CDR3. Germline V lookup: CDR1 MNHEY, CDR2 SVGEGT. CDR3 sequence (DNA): TGTGCCAGCAGTTCCCAGGGAACTAACTATGGCTACACCTTC. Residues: CASSSQGTNYGYTF.

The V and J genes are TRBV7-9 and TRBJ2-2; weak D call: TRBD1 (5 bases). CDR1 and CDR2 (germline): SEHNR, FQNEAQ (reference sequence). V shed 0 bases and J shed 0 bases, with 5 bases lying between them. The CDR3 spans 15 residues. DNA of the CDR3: TGTGCCAGCAGCTTAGCAGGGGCGAACACCGGGGAGCTGTTTTTT. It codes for CASSLAGANTGELFF.

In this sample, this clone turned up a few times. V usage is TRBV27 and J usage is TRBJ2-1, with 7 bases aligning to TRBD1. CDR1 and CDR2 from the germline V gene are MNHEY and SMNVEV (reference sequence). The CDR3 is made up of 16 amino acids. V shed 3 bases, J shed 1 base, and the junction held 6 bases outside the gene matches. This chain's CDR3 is CASSFDRAPSYNEQFF. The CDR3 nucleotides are TGTGCCAGCAGTTTTGACAGGGCCCCGTCCTACAATGAGCAGTTCTTC.

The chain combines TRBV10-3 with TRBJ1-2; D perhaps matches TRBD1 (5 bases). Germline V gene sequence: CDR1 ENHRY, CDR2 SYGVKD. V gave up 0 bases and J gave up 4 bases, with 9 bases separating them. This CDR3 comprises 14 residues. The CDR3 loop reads CAISESGRAYGYTF. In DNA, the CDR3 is TGTGCCATCAGTGAGTCGGGCAGGGCCTATGGCTACACCTTC.

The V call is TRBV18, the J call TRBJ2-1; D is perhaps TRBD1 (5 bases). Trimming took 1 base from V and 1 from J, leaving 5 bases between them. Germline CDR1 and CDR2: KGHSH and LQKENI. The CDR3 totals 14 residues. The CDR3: CASSPQGSYNEQFF. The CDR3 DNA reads TGTGCCAGCTCACCACAGGGGTCCTACAATGAGCAGTTCTTC.

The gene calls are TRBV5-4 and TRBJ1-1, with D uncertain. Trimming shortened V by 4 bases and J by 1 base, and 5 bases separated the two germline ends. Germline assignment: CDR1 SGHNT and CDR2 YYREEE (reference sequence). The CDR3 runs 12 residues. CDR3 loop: CASSPGNTEAFF. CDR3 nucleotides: TGTGCCAGCAGCCCGGGGAACACTGAAGCTTTCTTT.

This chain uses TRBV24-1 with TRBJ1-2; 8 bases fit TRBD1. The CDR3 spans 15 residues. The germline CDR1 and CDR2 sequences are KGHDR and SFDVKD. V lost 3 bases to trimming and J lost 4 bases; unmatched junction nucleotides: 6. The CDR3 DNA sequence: TGTGCCACCAGTGATCCCGGACAGGGAATCTATGGCTACACCTTC. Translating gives CATSDPGQGIYGYTF.

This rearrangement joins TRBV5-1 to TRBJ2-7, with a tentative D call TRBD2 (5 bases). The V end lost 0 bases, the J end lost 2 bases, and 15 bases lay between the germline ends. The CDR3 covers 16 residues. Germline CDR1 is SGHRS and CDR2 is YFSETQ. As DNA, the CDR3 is TGCGCCAGCAGCTTGGCCTCATCCCTGGAGGCCTACGAGCAGTACTTC. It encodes CASSLASSLEAYEQYF.

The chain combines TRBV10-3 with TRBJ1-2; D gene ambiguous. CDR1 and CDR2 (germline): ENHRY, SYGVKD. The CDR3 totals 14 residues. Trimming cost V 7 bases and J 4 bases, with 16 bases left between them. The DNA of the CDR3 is TGTGCCATCACCCGAACGGTTCCAGTCTATGGCTACACCTTC. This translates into CAITRTVPVYGYTF.

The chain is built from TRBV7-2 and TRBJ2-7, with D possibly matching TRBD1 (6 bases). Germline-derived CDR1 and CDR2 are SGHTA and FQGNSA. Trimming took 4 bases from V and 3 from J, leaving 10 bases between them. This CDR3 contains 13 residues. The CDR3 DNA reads TGTGCCAGCAGCTCCGGACAGCTCTACGAGCAGTACGTC. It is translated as CASSSGQLYEQYV.

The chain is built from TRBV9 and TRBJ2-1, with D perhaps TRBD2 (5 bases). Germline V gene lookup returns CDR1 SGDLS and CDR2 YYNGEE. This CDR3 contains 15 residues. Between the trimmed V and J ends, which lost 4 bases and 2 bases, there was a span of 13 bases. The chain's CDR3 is CASSPREGTYNEQFF. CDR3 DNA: TGTGCCAGCAGCCCCCGAGAGGGCACCTACAATGAGCAGTTCTTC.

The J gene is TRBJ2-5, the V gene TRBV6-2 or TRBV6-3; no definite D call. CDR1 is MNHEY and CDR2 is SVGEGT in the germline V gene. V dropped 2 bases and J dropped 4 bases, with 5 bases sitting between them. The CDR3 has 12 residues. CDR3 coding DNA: TGTGCCAGCAGTTACCTTTCAGAGACCCAGTACTTC. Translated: CASSYLSETQYF.

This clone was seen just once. The CDR3 DNA is TGTGCCAGCAGTTACGGACCACCTACGGGGACCCAGTACTTC. This encodes CASSYGPPTGTQYF. The chain joins TRBV6-2 or TRBV6-3 to TRBJ2-5; D ambiguous. V lost 2 bases to trimming and J lost 7 bases, with 14 bases between them. From germline, CDR1 is MNHEY and CDR2 SVGEGT. The CDR3 sequence is 14 residues long.

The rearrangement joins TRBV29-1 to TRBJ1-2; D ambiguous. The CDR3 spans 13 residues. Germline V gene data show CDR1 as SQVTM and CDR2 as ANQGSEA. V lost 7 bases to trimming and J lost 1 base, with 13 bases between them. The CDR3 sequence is CSAGIHYNYGYTF. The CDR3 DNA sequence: TGCAGCGCTGGGATCCACTATAACTATGGCTACACCTTC.

The CDR3 reads CASSAARAEAFF. CDR3 nucleotide sequence: TGTGCCAGCAGTGCGGCGAGGGCTGAAGCTTTCTTT. The chain recombines TRBV6-2 or TRBV6-3 with TRBJ1-1, with D unclear. Germline CDR1 is MNHEY and CDR2 is SVGEGT. This CDR3 is built from 12 residues. Deletions cut 5 bases from V and 6 bases from J, with 10 bases between.

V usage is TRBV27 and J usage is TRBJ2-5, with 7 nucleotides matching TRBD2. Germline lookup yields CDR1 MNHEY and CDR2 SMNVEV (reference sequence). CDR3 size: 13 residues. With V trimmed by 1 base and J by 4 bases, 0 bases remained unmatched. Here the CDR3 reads CASSLWGGETQYF. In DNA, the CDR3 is TGTGCCAGCAGTTTATGGGGGGGAGAGACCCAGTACTTC.